This TCR beta chain was recorded in a study of a mutant IDH1 vaccine in newly diagnosed glioma (dated by TCRdb to about 2021). General notes on the study: Of the roughly 33 treated patients, 62.5% were male and 37.5% were female, and a mean age of around 40 years was recorded. Longitudinal TCRB deep sequencing was done for fewer than 30 treated patients, wherever samples were available for exploratory analyses. Before enrollment, patients had received standard therapy of radiotherapy alone, temozolomide alone, or radiochemotherapy with temozolomide; most received the combination. Peripheral blood was collected at six visits: V03 (baseline), V05, V07, V10, V12 and V13. Overall results and qualifications from the work: Changes in the top peripheral T cell clonotypes picked up by TCRB sequencing did not appear to be linked to pseudoprogression. Selection of PBMC samples for TCRB deep sequencing was based on availability. Vaccine-induced immune responses across multiple MHC alleles were detected in approximately 93% of patients. It was noted by the authors that analyses of patient blood samples could not be reproduced owing to sample limitations.

This clone is categorized as medium-sized (0.01 to 0.1%). Its specific antigen is unknown. Base-call qualities are not available, and no considerably larger clone is one nucleotide away. At the DNA level, this CDR3 is encoded by other sequences in the same sample as well. The meaning of the sample's time point label: baseline, week 1 (first vaccination visit). The intended sense of this specimen's treatment or condition label: pre-vaccination baseline after standard-of-care therapy. All donors had newly diagnosed IDH1-mutant astrocytomas of WHO grade 3 or 4 that showed loss of nuclear ATRX. The samples were drawn from NOA16, a multicentre, single-arm, open-label phase I trial in Germany that tested a mutant IDH1 peptide vaccine in humans for the first time. For immunogenicity testing, the blood drawn at visit V03 was used as the baseline sample. Genomic DNA for TCRB sequencing was extracted from EDTA blood using the DNeasy Blood and Tissue Kit.

The library came from the immunoSEQ multiplex PCR assay. The hsTCRB Kit was used according to the manufacturer's protocol to amplify rearranged TCR beta chain sequences. Sequencing of TCRB libraries was carried out on an Illumina MiSeq. Under the source paper's analysis protocol: The kit vendor's proprietary platform handled demultiplexing, trimming and gene mapping. What TCRdb holds here is the immuneACCESS table cut down to in-frame rearrangements. Part of the clones is not present; checked against another copy, under half of the missing clones reflect an unresolved V gene, and the others are unexplained. V and J calls and clone size come straight from that table; D and trimming were deduced from the DNA. For this sample the table gives about 59,000 clones, of which about 91% were detected only once. In total, the top ten clones hold over 2.5% of the sample. From the cysteine up to the phenylalanine, the CDR3 has a length of 13 residues. The CDR3 DNA has 39 bases and is translated from base 1. CDR1 is given as SGHVS and CDR2 as FQNEAQ, both from the germline V gene. Germline trimming amounts to 3 bases on V and 4 bases on J, with 0 as the count of junction bases outside the gene matches.

The input for sequencing was PBMCs, taken from a glioma patient treated with radiotherapy, temozolomide or both. This sequence uses TRBV7-8 and TRBJ1-1; 9 of the junction bases match TRBD1. The TCR was taken from a man aged 45-60 years with glioma. The nucleotide sequence reads as follows: TGTGCCAGCAGCTTGACAGGGGGCACTGAAGCTTTCTTT. The translation is CASSLTGGTEAFF. The CDR3, completed at both ends by the reference TRBV7-8 and TRBJ1-1 genes, gives the full variable domain GAGVSQSPRYKVAKRGQDVALRCDPISGHVSLFWYQQALGQGPEFLTYFQNEAQLDKSGLPSDRFFAERPEGSVSTLKIQRTQQEDSAVYLCASSLTGGTEAFFGQGTRLTVV.